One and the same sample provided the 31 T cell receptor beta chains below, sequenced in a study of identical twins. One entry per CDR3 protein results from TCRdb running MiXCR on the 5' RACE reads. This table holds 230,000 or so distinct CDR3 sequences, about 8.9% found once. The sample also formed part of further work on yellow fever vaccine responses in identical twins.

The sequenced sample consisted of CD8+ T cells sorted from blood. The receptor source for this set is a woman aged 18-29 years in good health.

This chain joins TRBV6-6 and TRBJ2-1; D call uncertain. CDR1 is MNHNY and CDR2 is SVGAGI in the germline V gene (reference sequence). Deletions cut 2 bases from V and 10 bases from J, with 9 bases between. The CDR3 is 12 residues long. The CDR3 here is CASSYDSREQFF. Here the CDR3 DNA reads TGTGCCAGCAGTTACGATAGCCGGGAGCAGTTCTTC.

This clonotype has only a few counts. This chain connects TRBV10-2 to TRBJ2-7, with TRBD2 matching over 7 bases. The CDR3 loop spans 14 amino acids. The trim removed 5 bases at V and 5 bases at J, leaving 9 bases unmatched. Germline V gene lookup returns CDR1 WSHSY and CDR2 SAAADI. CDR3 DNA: TGCGCCAGCAGTTCCGGGACTATGACGAACGAGCAGTACTTC. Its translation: CASSSGTMTNEQYF.

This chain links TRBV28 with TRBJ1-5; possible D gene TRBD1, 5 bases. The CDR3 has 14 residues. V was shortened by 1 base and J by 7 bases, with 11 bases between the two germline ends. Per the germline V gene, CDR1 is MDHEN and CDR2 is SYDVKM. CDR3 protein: CASSLLESGQPQHF. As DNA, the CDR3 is TGTGCCAGCAGTTTATTAGAGTCAGGGCAGCCCCAGCATTTT.

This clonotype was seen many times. This CDR3 reads CATSARVGAYQETQYF. The CDR3 DNA follows: TGTGCCACCAGTGCTCGCGTTGGGGCCTATCAAGAGACCCAGTACTTC. This chain connects TRBV24-1 to TRBJ2-5, with D tentatively TRBD1 (5 bases). V was pared by 5 bases and J by 2 bases, with 17 bases between. The germline V gene encodes CDR1 KGHDR and CDR2 SFDVKD. This CDR3 has 16 residues.

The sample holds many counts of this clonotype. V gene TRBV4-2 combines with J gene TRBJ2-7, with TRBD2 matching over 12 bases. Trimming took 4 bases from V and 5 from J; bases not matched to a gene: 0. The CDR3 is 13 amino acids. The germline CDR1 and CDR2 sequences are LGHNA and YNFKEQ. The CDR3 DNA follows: TGTGCCAGCAGCCGACTAGCGGGAGACGAGCAGTACTTC. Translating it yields CASSRLAGDEQYF.

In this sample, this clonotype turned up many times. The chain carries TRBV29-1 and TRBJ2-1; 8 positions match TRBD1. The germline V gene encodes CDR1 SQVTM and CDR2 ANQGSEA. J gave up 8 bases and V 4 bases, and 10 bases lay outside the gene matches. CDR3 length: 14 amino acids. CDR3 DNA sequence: TGCAGCGTTGTGGACAGGGACACACCCGATGAGCAGTTCTTC. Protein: CSVVDRDTPDEQFF.

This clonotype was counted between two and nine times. The CDR3 coding sequence is TGCAGCGTTGAATCCTCTCGACAGACACGTGAAGCTTTCTTT. The encoded protein is CSVESSRQTREAFF. This chain uses TRBV29-1 with TRBJ1-1, with D possibly TRBD1 on 5 matching bases. Germline V lookup: CDR1 SQVTM, CDR2 ANQGSEA. There are 14 residues in the CDR3. V was cut by 2 bases and J by 7 bases, with 17 bases left in between.

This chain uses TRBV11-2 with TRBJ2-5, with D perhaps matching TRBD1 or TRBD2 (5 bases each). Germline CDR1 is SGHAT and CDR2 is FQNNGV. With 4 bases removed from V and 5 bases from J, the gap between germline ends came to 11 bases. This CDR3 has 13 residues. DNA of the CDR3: TGTGCCAGCAGCTGGGTGGGGGAGGAGACCCAGTACTTC. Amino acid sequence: CASSWVGEETQYF. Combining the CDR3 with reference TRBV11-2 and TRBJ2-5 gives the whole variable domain EAGVAQSPRYKIIEKRQSVAFWCNPISGHATLYWYQQILGQGPKLLIQFQNNGVVDDSQLPKDRFSAERLKGVDSTLKIQPAKLEDSAVYLCASSWVGEETQYFGPGTRLLVL.

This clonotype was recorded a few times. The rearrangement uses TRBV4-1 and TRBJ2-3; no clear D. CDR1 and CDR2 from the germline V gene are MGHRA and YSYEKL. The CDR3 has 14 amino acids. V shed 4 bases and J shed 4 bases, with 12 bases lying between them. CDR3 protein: CASSLREISDTQYF. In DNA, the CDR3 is TGCGCCAGCAGCCTCCGTGAGATATCAGATACGCAGTATTTT.

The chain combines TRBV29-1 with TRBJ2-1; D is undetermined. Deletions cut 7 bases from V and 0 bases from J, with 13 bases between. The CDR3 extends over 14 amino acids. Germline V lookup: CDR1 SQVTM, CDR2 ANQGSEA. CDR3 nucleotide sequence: TGCAGCGCCAATGGACCGAGCTCCTACAATGAGCAGTTCTTC. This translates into CSANGPSSYNEQFF.

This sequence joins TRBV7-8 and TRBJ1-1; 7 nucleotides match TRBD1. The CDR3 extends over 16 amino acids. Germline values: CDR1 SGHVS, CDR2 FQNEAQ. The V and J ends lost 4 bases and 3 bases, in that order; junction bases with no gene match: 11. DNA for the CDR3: TGTGCCAGCAGCTACCCCTCGGACAGGCTGCACACTGAAGCTTTCTTT. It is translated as CASSYPSDRLHTEAFF.

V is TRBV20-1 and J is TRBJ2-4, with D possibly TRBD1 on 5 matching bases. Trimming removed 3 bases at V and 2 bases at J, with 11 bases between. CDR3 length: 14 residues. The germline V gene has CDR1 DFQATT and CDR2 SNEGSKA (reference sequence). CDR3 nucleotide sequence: TGCAGTGCTAGTGGCAGGGCATCCAAAAACATTCAGTACTTC. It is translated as CSASGRASKNIQYF.

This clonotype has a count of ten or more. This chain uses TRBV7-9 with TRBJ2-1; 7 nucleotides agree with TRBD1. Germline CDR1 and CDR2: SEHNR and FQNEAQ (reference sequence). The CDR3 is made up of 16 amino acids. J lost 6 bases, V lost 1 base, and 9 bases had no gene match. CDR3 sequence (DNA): TGTGCCAGCAGCTTAGAGGAGTGGACAGGCCGCAATGAGCAGTTCTTC. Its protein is CASSLEEWTGRNEQFF.

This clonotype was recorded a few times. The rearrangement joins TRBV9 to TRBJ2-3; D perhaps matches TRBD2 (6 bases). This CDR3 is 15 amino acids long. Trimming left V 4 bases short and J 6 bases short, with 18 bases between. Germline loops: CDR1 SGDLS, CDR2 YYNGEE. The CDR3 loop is CASSFNDPGRDTQYF. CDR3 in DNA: TGTGCCAGCAGCTTCAACGACCCGGGGAGGGATACGCAGTATTTT.

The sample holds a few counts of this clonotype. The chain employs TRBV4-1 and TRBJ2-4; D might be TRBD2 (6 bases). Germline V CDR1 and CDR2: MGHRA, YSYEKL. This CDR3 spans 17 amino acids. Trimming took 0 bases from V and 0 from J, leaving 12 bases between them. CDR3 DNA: TGCGCCAGCAGCCAAGATGTCGGGGGATTAGCCAAAAACATTCAGTACTTC. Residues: CASSQDVGGLAKNIQYF.

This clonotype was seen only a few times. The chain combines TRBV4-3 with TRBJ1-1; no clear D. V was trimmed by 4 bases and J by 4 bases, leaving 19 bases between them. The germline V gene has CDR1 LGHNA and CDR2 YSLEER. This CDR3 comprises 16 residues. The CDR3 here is CASSLSRKTVSTEAFF. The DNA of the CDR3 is TGCGCCAGCAGCCTCTCCCGGAAGACGGTTAGCACTGAAGCTTTCTTT.

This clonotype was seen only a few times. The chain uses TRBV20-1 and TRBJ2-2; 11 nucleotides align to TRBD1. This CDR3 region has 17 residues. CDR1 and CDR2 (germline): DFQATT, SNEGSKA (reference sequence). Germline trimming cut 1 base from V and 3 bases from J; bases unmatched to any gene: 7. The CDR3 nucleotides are TGCAGTGCTAGAGCAAGCCCGGACAGGGGGCACACCGGGGAGCTGTTTTTT. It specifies CSARASPDRGHTGELFF.

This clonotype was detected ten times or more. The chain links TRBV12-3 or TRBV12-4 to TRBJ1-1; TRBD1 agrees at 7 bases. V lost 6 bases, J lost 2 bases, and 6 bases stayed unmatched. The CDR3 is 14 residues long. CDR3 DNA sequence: TGTGCCAGCAGACCGGGACAGCTTAACACTGAAGCTTTCTTT. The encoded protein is CASRPGQLNTEAFF.

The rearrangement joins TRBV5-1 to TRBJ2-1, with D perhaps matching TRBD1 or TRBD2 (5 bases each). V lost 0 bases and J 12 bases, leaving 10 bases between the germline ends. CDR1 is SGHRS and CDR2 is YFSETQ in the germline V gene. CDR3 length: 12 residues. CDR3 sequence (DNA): TGCGCCAGCAGCTTGGAGGGGACGTGGCAGTTCTTC. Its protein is CASSLEGTWQFF.

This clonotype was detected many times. CDR3 in DNA: TGTGCCAGCAGCGTAGAAGGAGCGGGACCCGATGAGCAGTTCTTC. Protein: CASSVEGAGPDEQFF. The chain carries TRBV9 and TRBJ2-1; 7 positions match TRBD2. V was pared by 0 bases and J by 8 bases, with 8 bases of the junction left unmatched. The CDR3 length is 15 residues. The V gene's germline CDR1 is SGDLS and CDR2 YYNGEE.

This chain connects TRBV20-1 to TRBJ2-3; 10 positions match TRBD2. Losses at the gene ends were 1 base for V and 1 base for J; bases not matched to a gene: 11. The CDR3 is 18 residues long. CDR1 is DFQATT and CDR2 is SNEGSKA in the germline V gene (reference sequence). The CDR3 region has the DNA TGCAGTGCTAGAGGCGGACTAGCGGTCACAGGGGGCACAGATACGCAGTATTTT. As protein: CSARGGLAVTGGTDTQYF.

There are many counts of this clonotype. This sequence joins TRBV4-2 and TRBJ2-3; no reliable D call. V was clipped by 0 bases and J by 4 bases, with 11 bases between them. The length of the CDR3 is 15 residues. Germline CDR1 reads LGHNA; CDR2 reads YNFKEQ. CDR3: CASSQDERLSDTQYF. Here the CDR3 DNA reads TGTGCCAGCAGCCAAGATGAAAGGCTTTCAGATACGCAGTATTTT.

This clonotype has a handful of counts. CDR3 residues: CASSVPGAVAYEQYF. The CDR3 bases are TGCGCCAGCAGCGTTCCCGGAGCAGTAGCCTACGAGCAGTACTTC. V gene TRBV5-1 combines with J gene TRBJ2-7; no clear D gene. The CDR3 spans 15 residues. The germline V gene encodes CDR1 SGHRS and CDR2 YFSETQ. V was clipped by 4 bases and J by 2 bases, with 16 bases between them.

The CDR3 loop is CASSYAGFDGYTF. The DNA of the CDR3 is TGTGCCAGCAGTTACGCCGGGTTTGATGGCTACACCTTC. The chain joins TRBV6-5 to TRBJ1-2; D gene uncertain. Trimming took off 2 bases at V and 6 bases at J, with 10 bases between the two ends. The CDR3 has 13 residues. Germline CDR1 and CDR2: MNHEY and SVGAGI.

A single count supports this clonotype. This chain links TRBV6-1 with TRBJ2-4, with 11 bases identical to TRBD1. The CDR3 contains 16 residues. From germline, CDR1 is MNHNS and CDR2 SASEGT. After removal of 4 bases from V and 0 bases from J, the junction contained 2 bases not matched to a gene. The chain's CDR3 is CASSGGTGGAKNIQYF. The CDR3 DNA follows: TGTGCCAGCAGTGGCGGGACAGGGGGAGCCAAAAACATTCAGTACTTC.

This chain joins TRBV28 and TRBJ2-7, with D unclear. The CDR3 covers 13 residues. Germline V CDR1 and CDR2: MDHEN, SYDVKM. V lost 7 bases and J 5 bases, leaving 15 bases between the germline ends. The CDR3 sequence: CASTGPPSHEQYF. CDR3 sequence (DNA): TGTGCCAGCACAGGCCCGCCCAGCCACGAGCAGTACTTC.

This CDR3 reads CASSQAGTPVGAEAFF. DNA of the CDR3: TGCGCCAGCAGCCAAGCCGGGACACCCGTTGGGGCTGAAGCTTTCTTT. The chain joins TRBV4-1 to TRBJ1-1; D may be TRBD1 (6 bases). V lost 1 base and J lost 6, with 18 bases in between. The CDR3 extends over 16 amino acids. Germline V gene sequence: CDR1 MGHRA, CDR2 YSYEKL.

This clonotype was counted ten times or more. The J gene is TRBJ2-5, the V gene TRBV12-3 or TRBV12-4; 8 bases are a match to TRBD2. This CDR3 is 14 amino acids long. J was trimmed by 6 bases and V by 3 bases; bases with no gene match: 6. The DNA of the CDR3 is TGTGCCAGCAGTTTGCCGGGAGGGCTTAAGACCCAGTACTTC. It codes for CASSLPGGLKTQYF.

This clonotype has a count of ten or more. The CDR3: CASSEGGNTQYF. CDR3 nucleotides: TGTGCCAGCAGCGAGGGGGGAAATACGCAGTATTTT. The chain links TRBV12-3 or TRBV12-4 to TRBJ2-3; either TRBD1 or TRBD2 may supply D (6 bases each). CDR3 length: 12 amino acids. V gave up 6 bases and J gave up 7 bases, with 11 bases separating them.

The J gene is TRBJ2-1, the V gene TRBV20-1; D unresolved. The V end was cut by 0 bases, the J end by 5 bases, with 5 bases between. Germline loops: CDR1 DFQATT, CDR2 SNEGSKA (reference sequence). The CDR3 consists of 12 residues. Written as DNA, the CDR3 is TGCAGTGCTAGAGAACGACACAATGAGCAGTTCTTC. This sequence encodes CSARERHNEQFF.

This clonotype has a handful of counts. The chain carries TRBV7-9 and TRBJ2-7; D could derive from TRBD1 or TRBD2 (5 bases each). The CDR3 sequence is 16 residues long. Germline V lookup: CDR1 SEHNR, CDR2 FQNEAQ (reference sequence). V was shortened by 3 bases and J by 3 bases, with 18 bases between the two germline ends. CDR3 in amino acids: CASSLPRTRGYYEQYF. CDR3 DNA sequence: TGTGCCAGCAGCTTGCCTCGGACACGGGGATACTACGAGCAGTACTTC.